This T cell receptor beta chain was recovered during a study of T cells expressing NK-cell markers (dated by TCRdb to about 2020). Study-wide context: Roughly 8 donors provided sorted CD3+CD56+NKG2C+, CD3+CD56+NKG2C- and CD3+CD56-NKG2C+ T-cell subsets, whose TCR beta-chain repertoires were profiled. Of the eight sequenced donors, seven were found to be HCMV-seropositive and one was found to be HCMV-seronegative. The libraries were sequenced on Illumina HiSeq 2000/2500, MiSeq or NextSeq, producing 2 x 150 bp reads. The eight sequenced donors were randomly selected healthy volunteers, three men and five women. The full study reports these points: In six or seven donors, the dominant CD3+CD56+NKG2C+ clonotypes ranked among the top 10 CD8+ clonotypes, making up roughly 1.0-7.0% of CD8+ T cells. It remained unclear whether the expanded NKG2C-expressing T cell clones were specific for HCMV antigens. Those dominant clonotypes were again the most abundant among CD3+CD56-NKG2C+ cells in a few donors, at roughly 25-60.1%.

The germline V gene (reference sequence) provides CDR1 MNHEY and CDR2 SMNVEV. Including the terminal cysteine and phenylalanine, the CDR3 comprises 14 residues. DNA is not recorded here. About this clonotype: The target of this receptor is not known.

The listed sequencing device is Illumina HiSeq 2000. 5'RACE template switching, by which a universal primer site and unique molecular identifiers were added, was used to make TCR beta cDNA libraries. cDNA synthesis was primed from the TCR beta constant segment, followed by two successive PCR amplification steps. The original methods were these. MIGEC was used to demultiplex reads and group reads by UMI, and MiTCR was used to assemble and quantify clonotypes. To remove erroneous sequences, TCR cDNA sequences were retained only when supported by two or more reads. Downstream repertoire analysis used the tcR package, and clonotypes were matched across fractions by CDR3 nucleotide sequence plus V segment. VDJmatch was used to annotate antigen specificity against VDJdb, with one amino acid substitution in CDR3 permitted. After reprocessing by TCRdb, each CDR3 protein sequence is one entry, and no DNA is given. TCRdb's processing, not the authors', yielded these V and J calls. The sample table on file contains 25,000 to 35,000 distinct CDR3 sequences. Together, the top ten hold approximately 60% of the sample.

A commercial ELISA kit detecting HCMV-specific IgG in serum was used to determine HCMV serostatus. Peripheral blood mononuclear cells were isolated from blood by Ficoll density gradient centrifugation. Sequencing used blood T cells: a sorted CD56 or NKG2C T cell subset, CD4+ or CD8+ T cells, or bulk PBMC T cells (not recorded which). The chain is made from TRBV27 and TRBJ2-1; as DNA is missing, the TRBD1 call by TCRdb cannot be tested. The source is a woman aged 18 to 75 in good health. Here the CDR3 is given as CASSPGTASSGQFF.